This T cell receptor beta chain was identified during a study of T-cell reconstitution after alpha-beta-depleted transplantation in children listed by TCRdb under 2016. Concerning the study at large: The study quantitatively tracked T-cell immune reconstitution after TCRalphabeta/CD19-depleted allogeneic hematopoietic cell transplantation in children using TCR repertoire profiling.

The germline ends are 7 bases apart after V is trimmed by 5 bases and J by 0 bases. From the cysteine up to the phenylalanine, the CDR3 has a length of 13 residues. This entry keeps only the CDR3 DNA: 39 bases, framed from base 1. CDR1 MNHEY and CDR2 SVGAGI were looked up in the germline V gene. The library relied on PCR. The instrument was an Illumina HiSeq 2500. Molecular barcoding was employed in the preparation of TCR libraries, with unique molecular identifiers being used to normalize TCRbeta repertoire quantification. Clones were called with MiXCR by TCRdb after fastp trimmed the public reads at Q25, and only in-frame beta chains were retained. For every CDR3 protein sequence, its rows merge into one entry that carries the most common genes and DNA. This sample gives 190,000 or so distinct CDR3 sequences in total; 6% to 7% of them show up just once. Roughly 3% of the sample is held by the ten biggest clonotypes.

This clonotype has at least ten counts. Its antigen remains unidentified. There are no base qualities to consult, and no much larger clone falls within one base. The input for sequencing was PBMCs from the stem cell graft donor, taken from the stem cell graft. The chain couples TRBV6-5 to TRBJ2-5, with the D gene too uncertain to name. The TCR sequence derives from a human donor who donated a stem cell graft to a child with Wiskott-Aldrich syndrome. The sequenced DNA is TGTGCCAGCAGTACTCAGAACCAAGAGACCCAGTACTTC. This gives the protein CASSTQNQETQYF.